The TCR beta chain described here comes from a study of T-cell reconstitution after alpha-beta-depleted transplantation in children. Study findings and constraints: Most T-cell counts and diversity one year after the transplant came from T cells that were newly produced. After transplant, at about two months, alpha-beta T cells were reportedly derived from several hundred expanded graft clones.

The TCRbeta library incorporated unique molecular identifiers. TCRdb independently ran MiXCR on the PCR reads; one entry per CDR3 protein. Of 300,000 to 400,000 distinct CDR3 sequences listed, roughly 17% are singletons. V was pared by 6 bases and J by 1 base, with 21 bases between. Per the germline V gene, CDR1 is SNHLY and CDR2 is FYNNEI. The CDR3 is 17 amino acids. This clonotype was picked up a small number of times. Its specificity is not known. The material was PBMCs, mostly from graft donor cells, obtained 360 days after TCRalphabeta/CD19-depleted stem cell transplant. The TCR originated in a male patient between 2 and 10 years old who had a stem cell transplant for acute lymphoblastic leukemia, so the T cells may come from the graft donor. The chain joins TRBV2 to TRBJ2-5; tentative D call: TRBD1 (6 bases). CDR3 residues: CASRNPRDTAFQETQYF. As DNA, the CDR3 is TGTGCCAGCAGGAACCCCCGGGACACAGCGTTCCAAGAGACCCAGTACTTC.